This T cell receptor beta chain was identified in a study of blood T cell repertoires in COVID-19. The germline V gene has CDR1 SGHRS and CDR2 YFSETQ. CDR3 length: 17 amino acids. The V gene end was trimmed by 3 bases and the J gene end by 5 bases; junction bases not matched to a gene: 6. This table comes from immunoSEQ multiplex PCR, and its TCRdb copy is limited to in-frame clones, with some not included. This table has hundreds of thousands of clones, 88% appearing once. Sequencing input: PBMCs or T cells enriched from blood (not recorded which). The source of this sequence is a woman between 40 and 55 years old with acute COVID-19. The chain couples TRBV5-1 to TRBJ2-3, with 16 positions matching TRBD2. Here the CDR3 DNA reads TGCGCCAGCAGCTCGGGACTAGCGGGGGGGTCTGGAGATACGCAGTATTTT. Translating it yields CASSSGLAGGSGDTQYF.